The 30 T cell receptor beta chains below were found in one sample sequenced in a study of T cells expressing NK-cell markers. No DNA is given; TCRdb re-called the 5' RACE reads and lists each CDR3 protein once. The record lists about 190,000 distinct CDR3 sequences, of which the ten most abundant hold 20% to 25%. The sample taken for sequencing was blood T cells: a sorted CD56 or NKG2C T cell subset, CD4+ or CD8+ T cells, or bulk PBMC T cells (not recorded which). Receptors originate from a man aged 18 to 70 in good health.

V usage is TRBV6-5 and J usage is TRBJ2-3; TCRdb's D call of TRBD1 is untestable without DNA. Germline V gene lookup returns CDR1 MNHEY and CDR2 SVGAGI. The CDR3 sequence is 14 residues long. The CDR3 sequence is CASSSDRGTDTQYF.

This chain links TRBV5-1 with TRBJ1-1. Germline lookup yields CDR1 SGHRS and CDR2 YFSETQ. This CDR3 has 13 amino acids. The CDR3 protein is CASTLGSSTEAFF.

The chain carries TRBV6-5 and TRBJ2-1; there is no DNA to check the TCRdb D call of TRBD2. The germline gives CDR1 MNHEY, CDR2 SVGAGI. CDR3 length: 15 amino acids. This chain's CDR3 is CASSPSGGAGDEQFF.

This sequence joins TRBV13 and TRBJ2-7; TCRdb selects TRBD1, and the lack of DNA leaves this call unchecked. This CDR3 is 14 amino acids long. From germline, CDR1 is PRHDT and CDR2 FYEKMQ (reference sequence). The CDR3 protein is CASSFKGAGYEQYF. Combining the CDR3 with reference TRBV13 and TRBJ2-7 gives the whole variable domain AAGVIQSPRHLIKEKRETATLKCYPIPRHDTVYWYQQGPGQDPQFLISFYEKMQSDKGSIPDRFSAQQFSDYHSELNMSSLELGDSALYFCASSFKGAGYEQYFGPGTRLTVT.

This chain uses TRBV11-2 with TRBJ2-7; TCRdb selects TRBD2, and the lack of DNA leaves this call unchecked. CDR3 length: 16 amino acids. The germline CDR1 and CDR2 sequences are SGHAT and FQNNGV. The CDR3 sequence: CASSSKSGVGSYEQYF. Using reference TRBV11-2 and TRBJ2-7 for the parts outside the CDR3, the full variable domain is EAGVAQSPRYKIIEKRQSVAFWCNPISGHATLYWYQQILGQGPKLLIQFQNNGVVDDSQLPKDRFSAERLKGVDSTLKIQPAKLEDSAVYLCASSSKSGVGSYEQYFGPGTRLTVT.

The chain joins TRBV3-1 to TRBJ1-3. The V gene's germline CDR1 is LGHDT and CDR2 YNNKEL (reference sequence). CDR3 length: 15 amino acids. Here the CDR3 reads CASSQRRISGNTIYF.

CDR3 sequence reads: CASSPHGPSDGSGEQFF. The chain employs TRBV3-1 and TRBJ2-1; there is no DNA to check the TCRdb D call of TRBD2. The CDR3 contains 17 residues. CDR1 is LGHDT, CDR2 YNNKEL, per germline (reference sequence).

The chain uses TRBV27 and TRBJ1-1. The length of the CDR3 is 14 residues. CDR1 and CDR2 from the germline V gene are MNHEY and SMNVEV (reference sequence). CDR3 protein: CASSLTPMNTEAFF.

V and J are TRBV21-1 and TRBJ2-1; TCRdb reports TRBD2, a call that lacks DNA to check it against. TRBV21-1 represents a pseudogene. The CDR3 has 17 amino acids. The CDR3 sequence is CASIYYCGGNPYNEQFF.

The rearrangement links TRBV7-6 to TRBJ2-5; TCRdb picks TRBD2, but there is no DNA to check that call. CDR1 is SGHVS, CDR2 FNYEAQ, per germline. The CDR3 totals 15 residues. CDR3 region: CASSWTSGARETQYF. Full variable domain (remainder filled in from reference TRBV7-6 and TRBJ2-5): GAGVSQSPRYKVTKRGQDVALRCDPISGHVSLYWYRQALGQGPEFLTYFNYEAQQDKSGLPNDRFSAERPEGSISTLTIQRTEQRDSAMYRCASSWTSGARETQYFGPGTRLLVL.

The chain joins TRBV7-6 to TRBJ2-7. Looked up from germline, CDR1 is SGHVS and CDR2 is FNYEAQ. The CDR3 extends over 14 amino acids. CDR3 sequence reads: CASSRTSDSYEQYF.

The chain combines TRBV7-9 with TRBJ2-5. CDR1 SEHNR and CDR2 FQNEAQ come from the germline V gene (reference sequence). The CDR3 sequence is 17 residues long. CDR3 region: CASSLGTELSDQETQYF. The full variable domain, completed using reference TRBV7-9 and TRBJ2-5, is DTGVSQNPRHKITKRGQNVTFRCDPISEHNRLYWYRQTLGQGPEFLTYFQNEAQLEKSRLLSDRFSAERPKGSFSTLEIQRTEQGDSAMYLCASSLGTELSDQETQYFGPGTRLLVL.

The gene calls are TRBV20-1 and TRBJ2-1; the D call of TRBD1 rests on TCRdb alone, since no DNA is present to check it. The CDR3 consists of 17 residues. Per germline, CDR1 DFQATT and CDR2 SNEGSKA (reference sequence). CDR3 residues: CSARVQYPGQAYNEQFF.

This chain connects TRBV2 to TRBJ2-1; TCRdb outputs TRBD1, but without DNA this stays unchecked. CDR3 length equals 14 residues. Germline CDR1 SNHLY, CDR2 FYNNEI. CDR3 region: CASSAGTTYNEQFF.

The CDR3 region is CASSLTDRAVNSPLHF. The rearrangement links TRBV6-5 to TRBJ1-6; no DNA is available, so the TRBD1 call from TCRdb remains unchecked. Per the germline V gene, CDR1 is MNHEY and CDR2 is SVGAGI. The CDR3 covers 16 residues.

The chain joins TRBV23-1 to TRBJ2-7; TCRdb proposes TRBD2, but this gene call is untestable without DNA. TRBV23-1 is placed among ORFs of uncertain function. This CDR3 has 19 residues. The CDR3 reads CASSTPPRLAGGISYEQYF.

V usage is TRBV2 and J usage is TRBJ2-7; no DNA is available, so the TRBD1 call from TCRdb remains unchecked. CDR1 is SNHLY and CDR2 is FYNNEI in the germline V gene. This CDR3 comprises 16 residues. CDR3 region: CASSEGAGQGTYEQYF.

The rearrangement uses TRBV12-3 or TRBV12-4 and TRBJ1-2. The CDR3 sequence is 14 residues long. The CDR3 spells CASAPPVVPYGYTF.

CDR3 sequence reads: CASSFTPGRTDTQYF. This chain links TRBV12-3 or TRBV12-4 with TRBJ2-3; absent DNA, TCRdb's TRBD1 call cannot be checked. The CDR3 is made up of 15 amino acids.

This chain links TRBV20-1 with TRBJ2-2; TCRdb picks TRBD1, but there is no DNA to check that call. The CDR3 runs 14 residues. Germline CDR1 is DFQATT and CDR2 is SNEGSKA (reference sequence). The chain's CDR3 is CSARPETGGGELFF.

The chain uses TRBV12-3 or TRBV12-4 and TRBJ2-7. The CDR3 is 16 residues long. CDR3 region: CASSSASWQTPYEQYF.

The J gene is TRBJ1-1, the V gene TRBV5-6; TCRdb's D call of TRBD1 is untestable without DNA. The germline CDR1 and CDR2 sequences are SGHDT and YYEEEE. This CDR3 is built from 15 residues. CDR3 in amino acids: CASSLGGTMNTEAFF. Combining the CDR3 with reference TRBV5-6 and TRBJ1-1 gives the whole variable domain DAGVTQSPTHLIKTRGQQVTLRCSPKSGHDTVSWYQQALGQGPQFIFQYYEEEERQRGNFPDRFSGHQFPNYSSELNVNALLLGDSALYLCASSLGGTMNTEAFFGQGTRLTVV.

The gene calls are TRBV29-1 and TRBJ2-7; TCRdb's D gene call, TRBD1, goes unchecked for lack of DNA. The germline gives CDR1 SQVTM, CDR2 ANQGSEA. This CDR3 is built from 13 residues. This chain's CDR3 is CSVGTGGTYEQYF.

The genes are TRBV20-1 and TRBJ2-3; as DNA is missing, the TRBD2 call by TCRdb cannot be tested. Germline-derived CDR1 and CDR2 are DFQATT and SNEGSKA (reference sequence). The length of the CDR3 is 16 residues. CDR3 region: CSAPILAGGRTDTQYF.

The chain combines TRBV14 with TRBJ1-2; the TCRdb call, TRBD1, lacks DNA for checking. Germline V gives CDR1 SGHDN, CDR2 FVKESK. CDR3 length: 15 residues. The CDR3: CASSQNRRELGGYTF.

CDR3 protein: CASSAWNRGSYNSPLHF. V and J are TRBV2 and TRBJ1-6. Germline V gene data show CDR1 as SNHLY and CDR2 as FYNNEI. This CDR3 region has 17 residues.

This CDR3 is CASSLGVAGGRNEQFF. This chain links TRBV7-9 with TRBJ2-1; TCRdb's D call, TRBD2, is unchecked because there is no DNA. CDR1 and CDR2 (germline): SEHNR, FQNEAQ (reference sequence). CDR3 length: 16 residues.

The chain is built from TRBV15 and TRBJ2-2. CDR3 size: 15 residues. CDR1 is LNHNV and CDR2 is YYDKDF in the germline V gene (reference sequence). The CDR3 sequence: CATSGRRSNTGELFF.

The chain has TRBV7-9 and TRBJ1-2; checking the TCRdb D call of TRBD1 is not possible without DNA. The germline V gene encodes CDR1 SEHNR and CDR2 FQNEAQ (reference sequence). This CDR3 contains 14 residues. The CDR3 loop reads CASSPPGQYYGYTF.

The chain carries TRBV6-1 and TRBJ2-1; TCRdb's D call of TRBD1 is untestable without DNA. The CDR3 length is 17 residues. Looked up from germline, CDR1 is MNHNS and CDR2 is SASEGT. The chain's CDR3 is CASSKPVDTFSYNEQFF.